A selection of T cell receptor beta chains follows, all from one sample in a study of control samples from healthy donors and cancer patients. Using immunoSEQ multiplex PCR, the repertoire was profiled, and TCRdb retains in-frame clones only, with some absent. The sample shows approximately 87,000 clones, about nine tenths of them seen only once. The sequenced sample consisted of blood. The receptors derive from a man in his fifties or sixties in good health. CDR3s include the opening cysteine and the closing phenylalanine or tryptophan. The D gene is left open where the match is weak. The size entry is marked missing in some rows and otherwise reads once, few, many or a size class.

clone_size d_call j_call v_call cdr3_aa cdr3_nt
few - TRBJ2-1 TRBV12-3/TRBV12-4 CASRERNEQFF TGTGCCAGCCGGGAGAGGAATGAGCAGTTCTTC
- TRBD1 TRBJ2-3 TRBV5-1 CASSTGAGGADTQYF TGCGCCAGCAGCACTGGAGCAGGGGGCGCAGATACGCAGTATTTT
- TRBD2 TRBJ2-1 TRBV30 CAWTVRTSSYNEQFF TGTGCCTGGACCGTGAGGACTAGCTCCTACAATGAGCAGTTCTTC
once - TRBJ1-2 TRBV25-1 CASRPEVGTPNYGYTF TGTGCCAGCAGGCCGGAAGTAGGGACGCCGAACTATGGCTACACCTTC
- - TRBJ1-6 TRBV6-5 CASTKDGSYNSPLHF TGTGCCAGCACCAAGGATGGCTCCTATAATTCACCCCTCCACTTT
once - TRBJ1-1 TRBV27 CASVLGYEAFF TGTGCCAGCGTTCTTGGGTACGAAGCTTTCTTT
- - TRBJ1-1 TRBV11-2 CASSLVSSVYEAFF TGTGCCAGCAGCTTAGTTTCGTCCGTTTATGAAGCTTTCTTT
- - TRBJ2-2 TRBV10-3 CAIFRPNTGELFF TGTGCCATCTTCCGCCCCAACACCGGGGAGCTGTTTTTT
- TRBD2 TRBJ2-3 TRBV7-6 CASSLEAGGLTDTQYF TGTGCCAGCAGCTTAGAAGCGGGGGGGCTCACAGATACGCAGTATTTT
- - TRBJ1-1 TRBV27 CASSLVQGNTEAFF TGTGCCAGCAGTTTGGTACAGGGGAACACTGAAGCTTTCTTT
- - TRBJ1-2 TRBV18 CASSPGTENYGYTF TGTGCCAGCTCGCCTGGGACGGAAAACTATGGCTACACCTTC
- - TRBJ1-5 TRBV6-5 CASRYDSNQPQHF TGTGCCAGCAGATATGACAGTAATCAGCCCCAGCATTTT
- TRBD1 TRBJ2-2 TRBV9 CASSVVPGTGDITGELFF TGTGCCAGCAGCGTAGTCCCCGGGACAGGGGACATCACCGGGGAGCTGTTTTTT
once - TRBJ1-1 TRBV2 CASSEAWSTAEAFF TGTGCCAGCAGTGAAGCCTGGTCGACCGCTGAAGCTTTCTTT
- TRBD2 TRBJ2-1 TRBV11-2 CASSTLAGGLGEQFF TGTGCCAGCAGCACTTTAGCGGGGGGGCTTGGTGAGCAGTTCTTC
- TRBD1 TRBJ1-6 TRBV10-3 CAIGWDRGISPLHF TGTGCCATCGGATGGGACAGGGGGATTTCACCCCTCCACTTT
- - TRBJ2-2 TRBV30 CAWTIGGVKGLFF TGTGCCTGGACCATAGGCGGGGTCAAGGGGCTGTTTTTT
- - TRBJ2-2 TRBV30 CAWRGPRSGELFF TGTGCCTGGAGGGGTCCAAGGTCCGGGGAGCTGTTTTTT
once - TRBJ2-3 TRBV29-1 CSVSPYTDTQYF TGCAGCGTTTCTCCATACACAGATACGCAGTATTTT
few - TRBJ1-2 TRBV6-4 CASSEQGTPNYGYTF TGTGCCAGCAGTGAACAGGGCACCCCTAACTATGGCTACACCTTC